One T cell receptor (beta chain) is described in this entry. Its antigen is unidentified. This record belongs to a study of cytomegalovirus exposure and HLA in healthy donors. The PCR used 60 Vbeta and 13 Jbeta primers. Repertoires were generated with immunoSEQ multiplex PCR, while TCRdb's copy carries only in-frame clones and drops some. This table holds a few hundred thousand clones, 70% to 80% found once. Findings and caveats of the study: As a later analysis showed, several of the most significant clusters appeared to be linked to common viral pathogens.

The sequenced sample consisted of PBMCs. This TCR was recovered from a girl between 2 and 10 years old in good health and CMV-seronegative.

In nucleotides, the CDR3 is TGTGCCAGCAGTGAAACTCCGACAGAGGTCTTCGGGAATGAGCAGTTCTTC. It specifies CASSETPTEVFGNEQFF. The chain employs TRBV2 and TRBJ2-1; D is possibly TRBD1 (5 bases). CDR1 is SNHLY, CDR2 FYNNEI, per germline. The CDR3 length is 17 residues. Trimming took off 2 bases at V and 7 bases at J, with 21 bases between the two ends.